One and the same sample provided the 2 T cell receptor beta chains below, sequenced in a study of shared clonotypes between healthy human individuals. Sequencing was performed with immunoSEQ multiplex PCR; in TCRdb, only in-frame clones are kept and a portion is missing. The table lists millions of clones, about 95% of them singletons. Sequences were obtained from naive CD4+ T cells sorted from blood. Subset given: CD45RA+ positively selected. These receptors all come from a man aged 18 to 29 in good health.

V usage is TRBV6-1 and J usage is TRBJ2-3; TRBD1 aligns across 8 bases. V lost 0 bases, J lost 6 bases, and 14 bases stayed unmatched. This CDR3 spans 18 amino acids. Germline CDR1 MNHNS, CDR2 SASEGT. The CDR3 is CASSEAVPGQVGLDTQYF. CDR3 in DNA: TGTGCCAGCAGTGAAGCGGTTCCGGGACAGGTTGGATTGGATACGCAGTATTTT.

The chain couples TRBV30 to TRBJ1-1; 7 bases are a match to TRBD1. V trimming: 5 bases; J trimming: 8 bases; junction bases outside the gene matches: 8. Germline assignment: CDR1 GTSNPN and CDR2 SVGIG (reference sequence). The CDR3 runs 12 residues. CDR3 in DNA: TGTGCCTGGGGGAACCGGGACAGAGAAGCTTTCTTT. Translated, it gives CAWGNRDREAFF.